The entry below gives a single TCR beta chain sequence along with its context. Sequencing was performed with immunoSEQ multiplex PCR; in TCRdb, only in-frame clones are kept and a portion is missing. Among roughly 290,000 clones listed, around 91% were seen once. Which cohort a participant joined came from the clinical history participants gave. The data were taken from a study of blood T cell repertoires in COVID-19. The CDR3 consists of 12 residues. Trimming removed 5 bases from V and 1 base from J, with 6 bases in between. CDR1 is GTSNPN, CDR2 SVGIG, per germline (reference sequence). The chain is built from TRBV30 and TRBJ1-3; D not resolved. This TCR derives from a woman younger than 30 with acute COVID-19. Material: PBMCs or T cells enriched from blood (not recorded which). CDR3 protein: CAWGLSGNTIYF. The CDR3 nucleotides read TGTGCCTGGGGTTTATCTGGAAACACCATATATTTT.